This T cell receptor beta chain was captured by sequencing in a study of graft-versus-host responses after intestinal transplantation. A remark on this clone: Antigen: not known.

Trimming cost V 5 bases and J 4 bases; bases outside gene matches: 8. This CDR3 contains 16 residues. The germline V gene encodes CDR1 SGHNT and CDR2 YENEEA. Clones were read by immunoSEQ multiplex PCR, and TCRdb kept only the in-frame ones, dropping some. The sample shows fewer than 55,000 clones, about 95% of them seen only once. Study-wide findings and caveats: Individuals who had graft-donor T cell macrochimerism had allografts that showed high graft-versus-host to host-versus-graft clonal ratios. GvH clones appeared in recipient marrow, some first in ileum or blood.

V gene TRBV11-3 combines with J gene TRBJ2-2; 9 nucleotides line up with TRBD1. Source: unstimulated CD8+ T cells sorted from spleen or lymph node cells, taken before transplant. The TCR comes from a human donor who was the organ donor for an intestinal transplant. This chain's CDR3 is CASSRGTGQVTGELFF. CDR3 bases: TGTGCCAGCAGCCGTGGGACAGGGCAGGTCACCGGGGAGCTGTTTTTT.